This T cell receptor beta chain was profiled in a study of cytomegalovirus exposure and HLA in healthy donors. Study observations and caveats: A later examination showed that TCR association rates differed by HLA locus, with DRB1 most and HLA-C fewest.

Points on this clone: What it binds is unknown.

The PCR was carried out with 60 Vbeta primers and 13 Jbeta primers. Assay: immunoSEQ multiplex PCR; the TCRdb copy retains only in-frame clones and omits some. Here the sample spans more than 40,000 clones, around 53% being singletons. The length of the CDR3 is 13 residues. Between the trimmed V and J ends, which lost 3 bases and 1 base, there was a span of 7 bases. The germline V gene encodes CDR1 SSHAT and CDR2 FNYEAQ (reference sequence). The chain is built from TRBV7-7 and TRBJ2-7; tentative D call: TRBD1 (5 bases). This TCR was recovered from a man in his 60s in good health and CMV-seronegative. Material for sequencing was PBMCs. DNA of the CDR3: TGTGCCAGCAGCTTGACAGCATCCTACGAGCAGTACTTC. As protein: CASSLTASYEQYF.